This TCR beta chain was captured in a study of cytomegalovirus exposure and HLA in healthy donors (dated by TCRdb to the late 2010s). A note on the overall study: An earlier analysis of 587 of the donors reported approximately 300 Gb of sequence data and approximately 120 million unique TCR beta sequences obtained from about 170 million T cells. Rather than using new phenotypic data, the later analysis identified candidate immune exposures from TCR beta sequences and from how often those sequences occurred across donors. Using immunosequencing, the study profiled T cell repertoires from 500 to 800 subjects and related those repertoires to cytomegalovirus serostatus. In an earlier analysis of 500 to 650 of the donors, high-throughput TCR beta sequencing was used to judge whether each TCR beta V gene segment behaved as functional or pseudogenic. Among about 400 genotyped donors of the cohort, an average of approximately 200,000 unique TCR beta nucleotide sequences was sequenced per donor, of which about 20% were non-productive. HLA typing covered class I and class II loci at four-digit resolution. In a later genetic analysis, genome-wide SNP genotypes for about three fifths of the roughly 670 donors were used, and that subset was treated as a discovery cohort. A separate validation cohort of approximately 130 different subjects was used in addition to the roughly 670-subject first cohort. The genetic ancestry cluster associated with self-reported Caucasian donors included roughly 84% of the roughly 390 genotyped donors. Alongside the repertoire data, information on donor age, sex, ethnicity and CMV serostatus was compiled. Typing coverage varied by locus: about 629-630 donors for A, B, C, DRB1 and DQB1; approximately 520 for DQA1; about 590 for DPA1; around 450 for DPB1. Roughly 300 gigabases of sequencing data and around 85 million unique TCR sequences made up an early release that covered fewer than 650 HLA-typed donors. To predict cytomegalovirus infection status, the study brought together high-throughput TCR immunosequencing, statistical association of individual TCRs with disease status, and machine learning. A later analysis re-analyzed previously published TCR beta repertoires from about 600 donors and added high-resolution HLA genotyping to study TCR occurrence patterns. A few DR-DQ haplotypes were treated as single units for association and clustering because of strong linkage in the cohort. Every repertoire in the discovery cohort had been generated on one and the same sequencing platform. The aim of the study was to test whether cataloging public T cell receptors could identify signatures of past pathogen exposure.

Receptor libraries were prepared by the immunoSEQ multiplex PCR assay. For the multiplex PCR, a mixture combining 60 forward primers for TCR Vbeta segments and 13 reverse primers for TCR Jbeta segments was used. The CDR3 region of rearranged TCR beta genes was amplified from genomic DNA with a multiplex PCR assay. Amplified TCR beta libraries were sequenced as 87-base-pair reads on the Illumina HiSeq System. The authors' pipeline ran thus. A later analysis tallied 75 million to 95 million unique TCR beta chains across the roughly 610 repertoires, and around 9.9 million of those chains were shared by two or more donors. A nearest-neighbor algorithm error-corrected the raw reads and collapsed the reads into unique sequences, merging closely related sequences to remove PCR and sequencing errors. V, D and J gene segments were assigned by aligning CDR3 sequences to IMGT reference sequences. For a sequence to be retained, at least a six-nucleotide match to both a V gene segment and a J gene segment was required. Rearrangements were called productive when the CDR3 lacked stop codons and stayed in frame with V and J; all others were non-productive. CDR3 was defined according to IMGT convention as the region running from the second conserved V-encoded cysteine to the conserved J-encoded phenylalanine. The earlier analysis of about 530 of the donors excluded any sequence lacking an unambiguous match to a single V gene segment. An earlier analysis of around 600 of the donors classified V segments as functional when productive rearrangements were above 56.7% and as segregating when the standard deviation between donors was above 5%. To diagnose cytomegalovirus status from the catalog of TCR beta chain sequences, a statistical classification framework was built. In a later analysis, TCR nucleotide sequences were compared against IMGT/GENE-DB human TR gene sequences so that V and J genes could be assigned. Using the TCRdist pipeline, a later analysis assigned CDR3 sequences along with most-parsimonious VDJ recombination scenarios. In a later analysis, every TCR beta chain was defined by the combination of its CDR3 amino acid sequence and its V-gene family, and reads without a unique V-gene family were dropped. In a later analysis, several hundred highly shared, low-generation-probability nucleotide sequences were removed to address suspected cross-contamination and a sequencing artifact. For each public chain, a later analysis derived a clonal expansion index from normalized ranks of inferred template counts within each repertoire. A later analysis computed generation probabilities with a VDJ recombination model fitted to out-of-frame rearrangements, and checked the results against IGoR. Hypergeometric tests were used in a later analysis to score TCR-TCR, TCR-HLA and TCR-CMV co-occurrence, with a repertoire-size bias correction applied to the TCR pairs. To estimate false discovery rates, a later analysis permuted the HLA or CMV assignments 20 times. In a later analysis, co-occurring TCRs were grouped using DBSCAN, and TCRdist sequence similarity was added for clustering within HLA-allele-positive subsets. Co-occurrence clustering excluded repertoires with fewer than 30,000 or more than 120,000 public chains, plus five with anomalous nucleotide sharing. TCRdb's version of the immuneACCESS table is confined to in-frame rearrangements and falls short of the full clone set. An unresolved V gene accounts for under half of the shortfall where checked; the remainder is of unknown origin. V, J and clone size reflect that table, while D and trimming were determined from the DNA. The sample table holds more than 130,000 clones, of which roughly 80% were seen once. The ten largest clones capture around 4.5% of the sample.

This clone was found once. The specificity of this receptor is unknown. Base-call qualities are not available, and no considerably larger clone is one nucleotide away. The CDR3 numbers 15 residues from cysteine through phenylalanine. Only the CDR3 DNA is retained, 45 bases long and in frame from the first base. Trimming removed 5 bases from V and 1 base from J, leaving 11 bases between the germline ends. CDR1 and CDR2 were assigned from the germline V gene as MNHEY and SVGAGI. Results and caveats for the whole study, not just this receptor: This cohort had only TCR beta chains sequenced, and the lack of alpha or paired-chain data limited which features could be detected. Across donors, most TCR sequences were observed very rarely, whereas some public TCRs were present in many individuals. In vitro tests confirmed that a few of the cytomegalovirus-associated TCR beta chains recognize cytomegalovirus antigens. When HLA alleles, especially DR and DQ, strongly co-occurred, attributing TCR associations to individual alleles was difficult. Presence/absence analyses assumed roughly uniform sequencing depth across donors, an assumption that may not hold. In a later genetic analysis, fewer N-insertions in productive TCRs were reported among donors in an Asian-associated ancestry cluster than the approximately 630-donor mean. Some IMGT-functional V segments, including TRBV6-2 and TRBV6-3, could not be told apart with the 87-base-pair reads, so those segments were excluded. In an earlier analysis of roughly 500 of the donors, most TCR beta V segments appeared in productive rearrangements about 90% or about 30% of the time, broadly matching IMGT annotations. The authors suggested that the approach could potentially be generalized to other disease states and immunological phenotypes. CMV serostatus was the only immune exposure information available for the cohort. In the study, some 180 TCR beta chains were listed as associated with cytomegalovirus. In both the original and validation cohorts, the classifier was reported to diagnose cytomegalovirus status with high specificity and sensitivity. The earlier analysis of approximately 560 of the donors excluded roughly 17 rarely observed V segments, including chromosome 9 orphons, because counts were too low. HLA typing was unavailable for some donors at each locus, so association tests used only the typed subset. In a later analysis, several top co-occurrence clusters were reported to appear linked to parvovirus B19, influenza, CMV and Epstein-Barr virus. A group of highly shared sequence variants was considered likely to be a technical artifact of the sequencing pipeline. V-gene and J-gene trimming of TCR beta chains was associated with a missense DCLRE1C variant in a later genetic analysis, and the association was replicated in an independent cohort. In a later analysis, 15,000 to 20,000 TCR beta sequences were associated with specific HLA alleles at a false discovery rate of 0.05. In a later analysis, HLA-associated TCR beta chains showed more clonal expansion and lower generation probabilities than non-associated chains that were equally common. Linkage disequilibrium might explain the correlated functional status among segregating V segments, but an unknown experimental factor could not be ruled out. A later analysis found that most CMV-associated TCR beta chains appeared HLA-restricted, with HLA associations seemingly driven largely by CMV exposure. According to a later analysis, TCR association rates differed among HLA loci, with DRB1 alleles showing the most associated TCRs and HLA-C alleles showing the fewest. A further reported finding was that TCR beta sequences accurately predicted the HLA-A and HLA-B alleles for most subjects in the first cohort.

The cohort was made up of approximately 700 healthy bone marrow donors. At the time of sampling, all cohort members were nominally healthy, though unrecorded immune exposures were likely present. The donor was CMV seropositive and belonged to the group of more than 250 seropositive cohort members. Every donor gave a peripheral blood sample, and the peripheral blood mononuclear cells from that sample were used for TCR beta sequencing. The Qiagen DNeasy Blood Extraction Kit was used to extract genomic DNA from the blood cell samples. The chain is encoded by TRBV6-5 joined to TRBJ2-2; TRBD1 might be the D gene, on 5 matching bases. This sequence originates from a man aged 35 to 55 in good health and CMV-seropositive. Material: PBMCs. The nucleotide sequence is TGTGCCAGCAGTGCCCCGACAGTGAACACCGGGGAGCTGTTTTTT. Its protein product is CASSAPTVNTGELFF.